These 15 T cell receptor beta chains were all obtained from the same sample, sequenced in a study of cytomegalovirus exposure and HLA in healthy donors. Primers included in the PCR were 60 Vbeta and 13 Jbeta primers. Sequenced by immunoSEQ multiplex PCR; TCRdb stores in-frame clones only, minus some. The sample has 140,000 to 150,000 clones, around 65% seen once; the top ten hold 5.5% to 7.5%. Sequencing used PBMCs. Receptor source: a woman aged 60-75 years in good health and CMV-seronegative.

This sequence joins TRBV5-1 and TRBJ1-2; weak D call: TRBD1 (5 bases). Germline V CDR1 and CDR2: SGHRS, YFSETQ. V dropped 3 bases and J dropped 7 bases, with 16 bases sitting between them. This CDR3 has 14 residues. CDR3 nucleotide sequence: TGCGCCAGCAGCTCCGACGGGGGAGGCTGTGGCTACACCTTC. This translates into CASSSDGGGCGYTF. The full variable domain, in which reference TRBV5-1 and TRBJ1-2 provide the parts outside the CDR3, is KAGVTQTPRYLIKTRGQQVTLSCSPISGHRSVSWYQQTPGQGLQFLFEYFSETQRNKGNFPGRFSGRQFSNSRSEMNVSTLELGDSALYLCASSSDGGGCGYTFGSGTRLTVV.

The CDR3 here is CASIPSGIRYGYTF. The CDR3 nucleotides read TGTGCCAGTATCCCTTCCGGGATCCGATATGGCTACACCTTC. The rearrangement joins TRBV19 to TRBJ1-2; D not certain. Trimming cost V 7 bases and J 5 bases, with 17 bases left between them. The CDR3 is 14 residues long. The germline V gene has CDR1 LNHDA and CDR2 SQIVND (reference sequence).

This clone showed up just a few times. As DNA, the CDR3 is TGTGCCAGCAGCGGACAGGGTCTGGGCGGGGAGCTGTTTTTT. It translates to CASSGQGLGGELFF. The rearrangement uses TRBV11-1 and TRBJ2-2, with 8 bases that match TRBD1. Losses at the gene ends were 5 bases for V and 7 bases for J; bases not matched to a gene: 6. CDR3 length: 14 residues. Germline-derived CDR1 and CDR2 are SGHAT and FQDESV (reference sequence).

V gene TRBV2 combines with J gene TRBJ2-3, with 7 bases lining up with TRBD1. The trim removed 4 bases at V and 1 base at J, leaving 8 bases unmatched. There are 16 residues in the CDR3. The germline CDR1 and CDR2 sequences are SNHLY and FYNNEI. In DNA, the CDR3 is TGTGCCAGCAGTGTAGGGGCAGGGGGAGGCACAGATACGCAGTATTTT. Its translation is CASSVGAGGGTDTQYF. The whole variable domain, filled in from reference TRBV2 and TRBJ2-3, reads EPEVTQTPSHQVTQMGQEVILRCVPISNHLYFYWYRQILGQKVEFLVSFYNNEISEKSEIFDDQFSVERPDGSNFTLKIRSTKLEDSAMYFCASSVGAGGGTDTQYFGPGTRLTVL.

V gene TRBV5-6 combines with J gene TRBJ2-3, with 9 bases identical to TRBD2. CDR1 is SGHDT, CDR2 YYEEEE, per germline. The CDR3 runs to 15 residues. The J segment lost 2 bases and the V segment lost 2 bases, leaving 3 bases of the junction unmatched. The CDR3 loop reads CASSFRGGVTDTQYF. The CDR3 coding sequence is TGTGCCAGCAGCTTCCGCGGGGGGGTCACAGATACGCAGTATTTT.

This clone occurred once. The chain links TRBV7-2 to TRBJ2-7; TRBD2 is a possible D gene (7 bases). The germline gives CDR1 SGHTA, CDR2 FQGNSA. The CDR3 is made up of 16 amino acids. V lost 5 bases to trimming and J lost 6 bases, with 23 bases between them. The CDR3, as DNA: TGTGCCAGCAGCCTTTTTGTGGGAGGGGGTTTTGGCGAGCAGTACTTC. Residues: CASSLFVGGGFGEQYF.

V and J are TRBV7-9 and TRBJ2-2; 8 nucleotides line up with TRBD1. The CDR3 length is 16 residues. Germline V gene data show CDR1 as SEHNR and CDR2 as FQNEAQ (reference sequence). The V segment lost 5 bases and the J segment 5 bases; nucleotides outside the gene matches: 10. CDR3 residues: CASSPHRTGQTGELFF. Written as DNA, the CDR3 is TGTGCCAGCAGCCCACATCGGACAGGGCAAACCGGGGAGCTGTTTTTT.

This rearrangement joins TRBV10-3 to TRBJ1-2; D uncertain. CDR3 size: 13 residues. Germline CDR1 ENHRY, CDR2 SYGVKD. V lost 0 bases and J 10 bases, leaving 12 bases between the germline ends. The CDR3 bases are TGTGCCATCAGTGAGTCGCGGGTTTCGCCCTACACCTTC. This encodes CAISESRVSPYTF.

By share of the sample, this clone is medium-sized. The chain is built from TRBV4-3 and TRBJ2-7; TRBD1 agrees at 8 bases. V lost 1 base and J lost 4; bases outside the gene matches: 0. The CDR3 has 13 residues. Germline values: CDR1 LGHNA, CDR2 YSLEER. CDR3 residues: CASSQGTGYEQYF. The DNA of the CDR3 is TGCGCCAGCAGCCAAGGGACAGGGTACGAGCAGTACTTC.

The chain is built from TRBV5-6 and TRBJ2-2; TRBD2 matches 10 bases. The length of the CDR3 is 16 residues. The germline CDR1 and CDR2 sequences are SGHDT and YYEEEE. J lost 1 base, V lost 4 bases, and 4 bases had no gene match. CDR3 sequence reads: CASSAGLALNTGELFF. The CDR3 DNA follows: TGTGCCAGCAGCGCGGGACTAGCGCTGAACACCGGGGAGCTGTTTTTT.

This chain's CDR3 is CASSVRQETQYF. In nucleotides, the CDR3 is TGTGCCAGCAGCGTGCGGCAAGAGACCCAGTACTTC. V and J are TRBV9 and TRBJ2-5; no reliable D call. V gave up 2 bases and J gave up 2 bases, with 4 bases separating them. Germline V gives CDR1 SGDLS, CDR2 YYNGEE. The CDR3 length is 12 residues.

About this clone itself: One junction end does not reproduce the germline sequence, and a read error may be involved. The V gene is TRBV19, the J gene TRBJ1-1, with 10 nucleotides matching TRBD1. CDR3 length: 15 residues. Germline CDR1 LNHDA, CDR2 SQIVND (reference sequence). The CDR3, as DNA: TGTGCCAGTAGTATACCCCACCGGGACAGGGGCCTCACAGTCTTT. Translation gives CASSIPHRDRGLTVF.

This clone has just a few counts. The CDR3 nucleotides read TGTGCCAGCAGCCCGCTCGCCGGACTAGCGGGAGGAGGCGCAGATACGCAGTATTTT. It specifies CASSPLAGLAGGGADTQYF. The chain is built from TRBV7-6 and TRBJ2-3, with 14 bases lining up with TRBD2. The CDR3 is made up of 19 amino acids. J was trimmed by 4 bases and V by 5 bases; bases with no gene match: 14. The germline V gene has CDR1 SGHVS and CDR2 FNYEAQ.

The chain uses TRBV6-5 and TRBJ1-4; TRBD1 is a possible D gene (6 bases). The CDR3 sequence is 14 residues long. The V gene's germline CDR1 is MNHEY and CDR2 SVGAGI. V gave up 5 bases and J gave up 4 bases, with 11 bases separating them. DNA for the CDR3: TGTGCCAGCAGTCCGGACAGCAATAATGAAAAACTGTTTTTT. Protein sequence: CASSPDSNNEKLFF.

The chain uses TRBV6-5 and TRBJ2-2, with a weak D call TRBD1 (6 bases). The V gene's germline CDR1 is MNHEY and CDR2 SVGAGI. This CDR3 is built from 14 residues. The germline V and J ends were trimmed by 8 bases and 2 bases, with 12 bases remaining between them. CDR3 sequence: CASGGQLNTGELFF. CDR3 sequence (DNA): TGTGCCAGCGGCGGACAGCTTAACACCGGGGAGCTGTTTTTT.